This T cell receptor beta chain was found in a study of CD8 T cells in ankylosing spondylitis. Study-level results: The study identified a TCR beta motif of roughly eight highly homologous variants that appeared characteristic of ankylosing spondylitis blood. Matched ankylosing spondylitis synovial fluid reportedly contained a significantly enriched population of disease-linked clones. Earlier literature documents some of the motif variants in reactive arthritis synovial fluid and blood.

This CDR3 contains 12 residues. Germline V gene sequence: CDR1 SQVTM, CDR2 ANQGSEA. V lost 0 bases to trimming and J lost 13 bases, with 12 bases between them. This clonotype was recorded at least ten times. The antigen remains undetermined. Quantitative barcoded 5'-RACE was used to prepare TCR beta libraries. A single record per CDR3 protein comes from TCRdb applying MiXCR to the 5' RACE reads. This sample has about 36,000 distinct CDR3 sequences, with 6% found just once. J is TRBJ1-4 and V is TRBV29-1; D is uncertain. The sequenced sample consisted of blood, either unsorted or a sorted T cell fraction (not recorded which). The source of this sequence is a male donor with ankylosing spondylitis or in good health (not recorded which). The CDR3 DNA reads TGCAGCGTTGAAGATGGACCAGGCCTACTGTTTTTT. Its protein is CSVEDGPGLLFF.